This passage covers 15 T cell receptor beta chains from one sample sequenced in a study of Ad26.COV2.S vaccination and SARS-CoV-2 variants. TCRdb keeps only in-frame clones here, not all; method: immunoSEQ multiplex PCR. Of a few hundred thousand clones in the sample, roughly 85% were seen once. Treatment denoted: 15 to 20 received Ad26.COV2.S at low or high dose, single or two shots; a few received placebo; per-sample allocation not given. At day 63 after the first vaccine or placebo injection, samples were drawn. This specimen was peripheral blood, taken in a trial of Ad26.COV2.S vaccine versus placebo. The receptors here all came from a person aged 18-60 years who received the Ad26.COV2.S COVID-19 vaccine or a placebo.

The chain recombines TRBV14 with TRBJ1-1; TRBD1 might be the D (6 bases). V lost 3 bases and J lost 3, with 14 bases in between. Germline CDR1 and CDR2: SGHDN and FVKESK. CDR3 length: 15 residues. The CDR3 is CASSQGGGRDTEAFF. As DNA, the CDR3 is TGTGCCAGCAGCCAGGGGGGCGGTAGGGACACTGAAGCTTTCTTT.

This clone was seen more than once but under ten times. This chain joins TRBV14 and TRBJ1-1, with D tentatively TRBD1 (5 bases). Per the germline V gene, CDR1 is SGHDN and CDR2 is FVKESK. The CDR3 length is 15 residues. Between the trimmed V and J ends, which lost 4 bases and 0 bases, there was a span of 12 bases. The CDR3 sequence is CASSPLGRMNTEAFF. In nucleotides, the CDR3 is TGTGCCAGCAGCCCCCTGGGACGAATGAACACTGAAGCTTTCTTT. The full variable domain, in which reference TRBV14 and TRBJ1-1 provide the parts outside the CDR3, is EAGVTQFPSHSVIEKGQTVTLRCDPISGHDNLYWYRRVMGKEIKFLLHFVKESKQDESGMPNNRFLAERTGGTYSTLKVQPAELEDSGVYFCASSPLGRMNTEAFFGQGTRLTVV.

The chain joins TRBV27 to TRBJ1-2; D perhaps matches TRBD1 (5 bases). Trimming stripped 0 bases from V and 7 bases from J, with 15 bases between. The CDR3 length is 15 residues. Germline loops: CDR1 MNHEY, CDR2 SMNVEV (reference sequence). CDR3 amino acids: CASSLSPGTVRGYTF. DNA for the CDR3: TGTGCCAGCAGTTTATCGCCGGGGACTGTTCGTGGCTACACCTTC.

This chain joins TRBV6-5 and TRBJ2-5; no clear D. The CDR3 has 14 amino acids. CDR1 and CDR2 from the germline V gene are MNHEY and SVGAGI. The V and J ends lost 4 bases and 5 bases respectively, with 14 bases between them. The CDR3 spells CASSLYSLWETQYF. The CDR3 bases are TGTGCCAGCAGTTTGTACTCCCTTTGGGAGACCCAGTACTTC.

The sample holds one count of this clone. V gene TRBV7-8 combines with J gene TRBJ2-6, with unresolved D. Germline CDR1 is SGHVS and CDR2 is FQNEAQ. V lost 1 base to trimming and J lost 11 bases, with 9 bases between them. The CDR3 loop spans 13 amino acids. The CDR3 DNA reads TGTGCCAGCAGCTTAGTAGAACGAGACGTCCTGACTTTC. Its translation: CASSLVERDVLTF.

The chain combines TRBV29-1 with TRBJ1-2; D not resolved. This CDR3 spans 13 amino acids. Germline loops: CDR1 SQVTM, CDR2 ANQGSEA. Trimming took 3 bases from V and 0 from J, leaving 8 bases between them. The chain's CDR3 is CSVDGSSNYGYTF. As DNA, the CDR3 is TGCAGCGTTGATGGCAGTTCTAACTATGGCTACACCTTC.

This sequence joins TRBV3-1 (or the pseudogene TRBV3-2) and TRBJ2-1, with no clear D. Germline V gene data show CDR1 as LGHDT and CDR2 as YNNKEL (reference sequence). The germline V and J ends were trimmed by 3 bases and 3 bases, with 9 bases remaining between them. CDR3 length equals 14 residues. CDR3 sequence (DNA): TGTGCCAGCAGCCAGGCACTTAGCTACAATGAGCAGTTCTTC. Protein sequence: CASSQALSYNEQFF.

The chain employs TRBV6-5 and TRBJ2-2; possible D gene TRBD1, 6 bases. CDR3 size: 14 residues. V was shortened by 7 bases and J by 1 base, with 10 bases between the two germline ends. CDR1 is MNHEY and CDR2 is SVGAGI in the germline V gene. The CDR3 DNA is TGTGCCAGCAACCCGGACAGGAACACCGGGGAGCTGTTTTTT. Protein product: CASNPDRNTGELFF.

The rearrangement uses TRBV11-2 and TRBJ2-5; 9 bases match TRBD2. The V and J ends lost 3 bases and 6 bases, in that order; junction bases with no gene match: 8. Germline V CDR1 and CDR2: SGHAT, FQNNGV. The CDR3 runs to 15 residues. CDR3 bases: TGTGCCAGCAGCTTCGGCGGGAGGGCAGAGAAGACCCAGTACTTC. It yields the protein CASSFGGRAEKTQYF.

The chain recombines TRBV12-5 with TRBJ2-2; D unresolved. From germline, CDR1 is LGHNT and CDR2 FRNRAP. This CDR3 is 14 amino acids long. Trimming stripped 0 bases from V and 0 bases from J, with 2 bases between. Here the CDR3 DNA reads TGTGCTAGTGGTTTGGTAACGAACACCGGGGAGCTGTTTTTT. Its protein product is CASGLVTNTGELFF.

The chain couples TRBV7-9 to TRBJ2-2; D is unresolved. The CDR3 runs 14 residues. Deletions cut 8 bases from V and 6 bases from J, with 16 bases between. From germline, CDR1 is SEHNR and CDR2 FQNEAQ (reference sequence). CDR3 protein: CASARRWAPGELFF. The CDR3 DNA reads TGTGCCAGCGCCCGACGGTGGGCCCCCGGGGAGCTGTTTTTT.

The chain uses TRBV5-1 and TRBJ2-7; D gene uncertain. The V end was cut by 4 bases, the J end by 3 bases, with 11 bases between. This CDR3 contains 13 residues. The germline V gene has CDR1 SGHRS and CDR2 YFSETQ. The CDR3 spells CASSLTVSYEQYF. CDR3 sequence (DNA): TGCGCCAGCAGCCTGACCGTTAGCTACGAGCAGTACTTC.

J is TRBJ2-5 and V is TRBV6-1; 8 bases are shared with TRBD2. The CDR3 is 16 amino acids. In germline, CDR1 is MNHNS, CDR2 SASEGT. V was clipped by 1 base and J by 5 bases; unmatched bases: 9. CDR3 sequence: CASSEGRGGPRETQYF. In nucleotides, the CDR3 is TGTGCCAGCAGTGAAGGACGGGGGGGCCCCCGGGAGACCCAGTACTTC.

V usage is TRBV19 and J usage is TRBJ1-1, with D tentatively TRBD1 (5 bases). The CDR3 spans 16 residues. The germline V gene encodes CDR1 LNHDA and CDR2 SQIVND (reference sequence). V dropped 5 bases and J dropped 5 bases, with 21 bases sitting between them. This chain's CDR3 is CASSPRSGGRDTEAFF. In nucleotides, the CDR3 is TGTGCCAGTAGTCCTCGTTCGGGGGGAAGGGATACTGAAGCTTTCTTT.

This clone was observed once. J is TRBJ2-6 and V is TRBV27, with D unresolved. V was clipped by 2 bases and J by 2 bases, with 10 bases between them. In germline, CDR1 is MNHEY, CDR2 SMNVEV (reference sequence). CDR3 length: 16 amino acids. CDR3 nucleotide sequence: TGTGCCAGCAGTTTAAGGTTAGGCACTGGGGCCAACGTCCTGACTTTC. Translation gives CASSLRLGTGANVLTF.